This T cell receptor (beta chain) derives from a study of T cells in localized non-small cell lung cancer. Sample share makes this clone large. Repertoires were generated with immunoSEQ multiplex PCR, while TCRdb's copy carries only in-frame clones and drops some. The sample contains thousands of clones, 22% of which appear only once. The input for sequencing was lung tumor tissue, taken before any cancer treatment. This clonotype originated in a man aged 40-75 years with stage II lung adenocarcinoma.

CDR3 DNA: TGCGCCAGCAGCCAAGAGTCCCAGGGACAGCAATACGAGCAGTACTTC. This translates into CASSQESQGQQYEQYF. The chain employs TRBV4-1 and TRBJ2-7; 7 nucleotides line up with TRBD1. This CDR3 is 16 amino acids long. Losses at the gene ends were 0 bases for V and 4 bases for J; bases not matched to a gene: 9. Germline values: CDR1 MGHRA, CDR2 YSYEKL.